This T cell receptor beta chain was found in a study of cytomegalovirus exposure and HLA in healthy donors (dated by TCRdb to 2015 to 2018). General notes on the study: An earlier analysis of some 600 of the donors reported approximately 280 Gb of sequence data and 117 million unique TCR beta sequences obtained from about 180 million T cells. Besides the first cohort of approximately 670 subjects, a separate validation cohort made up of some 110 different subjects was used. The study was designed to test whether signatures of past pathogen exposure could be identified by cataloging public T cell receptors. Donor age, sex, ethnicity and CMV serostatus were compiled alongside the repertoire data. In the later analysis, no new phenotypic data were used to find candidate immune exposures; instead, reliance was placed on TCR beta sequences and their occurrence across donors. An early release that covered around 590 HLA-typed donors contained approximately 300 gigabases of sequencing data and around 85 million unique TCR sequences. HLA typing covered class I and class II loci at four-digit resolution. An earlier analysis of around 580 of the donors used high-throughput TCR beta sequencing to judge whether each TCR beta V gene segment behaved as functional or pseudogenic. The genetic ancestry cluster associated with self-reported Caucasian donors included approximately 85% of the 398 genotyped donors. A later genetic analysis took genome-wide SNP genotypes for about 55% of the roughly 700 donors and used that subset as a discovery cohort. To predict cytomegalovirus infection status, the study combined high-throughput TCR immunosequencing, statistical association of individual TCRs with disease status, and machine learning. Four to six DR-DQ haplotypes were handled as single units for association and clustering because linkage in the cohort was strong. A later analysis re-analyzed previously published TCR beta repertoires from 600 to 850 donors and added high-resolution HLA genotyping to study TCR occurrence patterns. The study used immunosequencing to profile the T cell repertoires of 666 subjects and linked those repertoires to cytomegalovirus serostatus. Every repertoire in the discovery cohort had been generated on one and the same sequencing platform. The number of typed donors differed by locus: about 620-640 for A, B, C, DRB1 and DQB1; approximately 530 for DQA1; 606 for DPA1; and some 470 for DPB1. Among roughly 370 genotyped donors of the cohort, an average of approximately 240,000 unique TCR beta nucleotide sequences were sequenced per donor, roughly a sixth of them non-productive.

About this clone itself: It has no known antigen specificity. No much larger clone exists at a distance of one base, and base qualities are not known.

Libraries were made using the immunoSEQ multiplex PCR assay. For the multiplex PCR, a mixture combining 60 forward primers for TCR Vbeta segments and 13 reverse primers for TCR Jbeta segments was used. The CDR3 region of rearranged TCR beta genes was amplified from genomic DNA with a multiplex PCR assay. The Illumina HiSeq System was used to sequence the amplified TCR beta libraries as 87-base-pair reads. The published analysis was carried out like this. A later analysis tallied tens of millions of unique TCR beta chains across the 666 repertoires, and some 10 million of those chains were shared by two or more donors. A nearest-neighbor algorithm error-corrected the raw reads and collapsed the reads into unique sequences, merging closely related sequences to remove PCR and sequencing errors. CDR3 sequences were aligned to IMGT reference sequences to assign V, D and J gene segments. Each retained sequence needed at least a six-nucleotide match to both a V gene segment and a J gene segment. Rearrangements were called productive when the CDR3 lacked stop codons and stayed in frame with V and J; all others were non-productive. Following IMGT convention, CDR3 was defined as the stretch from the second conserved V-encoded cysteine up to the conserved J-encoded phenylalanine. The earlier analysis of a few hundred of the donors excluded sequences that lacked an unambiguous match to a single V gene segment. In an earlier analysis of almost 600 of the donors, a V segment was called functional when productive rearrangements were above 56.7%, and segregating when the standard deviation between donors exceeded 5%. A statistical classification framework was built to diagnose cytomegalovirus status from the catalog of TCR beta chain sequences. V and J gene assignment, in a later analysis, came from comparing TCR nucleotide sequences with IMGT/GENE-DB human TR gene sequences. The TCRdist pipeline was used in a later analysis to assign CDR3 sequences and most-parsimonious VDJ recombination scenarios. In a later analysis, every TCR beta chain was defined by the combination of its CDR3 amino acid sequence and its V-gene family, and reads without a unique V-gene family were dropped. A later analysis removed 500 to 600 highly shared, low-generation-probability nucleotide sequences to deal with suspected cross-contamination and a sequencing artifact. For each public chain, a later analysis derived a clonal expansion index from normalized ranks of inferred template counts within each repertoire. A later analysis computed generation probabilities with a VDJ recombination model fitted to out-of-frame rearrangements, and checked the results against IGoR. In a later analysis, hypergeometric tests were used to score TCR-TCR, TCR-HLA and TCR-CMV co-occurrence, with a repertoire-size bias correction applied to TCR pairs. To estimate false discovery rates, a later analysis permuted the HLA or CMV assignments 20 times. In a later analysis, co-occurring TCRs were grouped using DBSCAN, with TCRdist sequence similarity added in when clustering inside HLA-allele-positive subsets. Repertoires with fewer than 30,000 or more than 120,000 public chains, plus five repertoires with anomalous nucleotide sharing, were excluded from co-occurrence clustering. Entries here come from immuneACCESS through TCRdb and include only in-frame sequences with V and J called. Some clones fail to appear in such tables; in the studies checked, an unresolved V gene covers under half of the shortfall, and the cause of the remainder is unknown. V and J calls and clone size are copied from that table; D and trimming were computed from the DNA. The table for this sample lists 150,000 to 200,000 clones; 77% of them were counted only once. Roughly 2.8% of the sample is in the top ten clones.

Cut back by 10 bases and 6 bases, the V and J ends lie 15 bases apart. The CDR3 contains 13 residues, cysteine and phenylalanine counted. The CDR3 DNA has 39 bases and is translated from base 1. CDR1 is given as SGHNT and CDR2 as YENEEA, both from the germline V gene. Overall results and qualifications from the work: Because HLA typing was missing for some donors at each locus, association tests included only the typed subset. Several of the top co-occurrence clusters appeared to be linked to parvovirus B19, influenza, CMV and Epstein-Barr virus, according to a later analysis. Linkage disequilibrium might explain the correlated functional status among segregating V segments, but an unknown experimental factor could not be ruled out. This cohort had only TCR beta chains sequenced, and the lack of alpha or paired-chain data limited which features could be detected. A later analysis found that TCR association rates varied across HLA loci, with DRB1 alleles showing the most associated TCRs and HLA-C alleles the fewest. Because the 87-base-pair reads could not distinguish some IMGT-functional V segments, including TRBV6-2 and TRBV6-3, those segments were excluded. Most CMV-associated TCR beta chains appeared to be HLA-restricted in a later analysis, and the HLA associations seemed to be driven largely by CMV exposure. In the study, roughly 160 TCR beta chains were listed as associated with cytomegalovirus. The classifier was reported to diagnose cytomegalovirus status with high specificity and sensitivity in both the original cohort and the validation cohort. Roughly uniform sequencing depth across donors was assumed in presence/absence analyses, although this assumption may not hold. A later analysis associated about 17,000 TCR beta sequences with specific HLA alleles at a false discovery rate of 0.05. In vitro tests confirmed that a few of the cytomegalovirus-associated TCR beta chains recognize cytomegalovirus antigens. Because counts were too low, approximately 18 rarely observed V segments, including chromosome 9 orphons, were excluded from the earlier analysis of 587 of the donors. According to the authors, the approach could potentially be generalized to other disease states and immunological phenotypes. A cluster of highly shared sequence variants was judged likely to be a technical artifact of the sequencing pipeline. A further reported finding was that TCR beta sequences accurately predicted the HLA-A and HLA-B alleles for most subjects in the first cohort. For the cohort, immune exposure information was limited to CMV serostatus. In an earlier analysis of more than 500 of the donors, most TCR beta V segments appeared in productive rearrangements about 87% or about 30% of the time, broadly matching IMGT annotations. Compared with equally common non-associated chains, HLA-associated TCR beta chains in a later analysis were more clonally expanded and had lower generation probabilities. Most TCR sequences were seen in very few donors, while some public TCRs were found in many individuals. Strong co-occurrence of HLA alleles, especially DR and DQ, made assigning TCR associations to individual alleles difficult. According to a later genetic analysis, donors in an Asian-associated ancestry cluster had fewer N-insertions in productive TCRs than the approximately 690-donor mean. In a later genetic analysis, a missense DCLRE1C variant was associated with V-gene and J-gene trimming of TCR beta chains, and the association was replicated in an independent cohort.

In total, about 650 healthy bone marrow donors made up the cohort. At the time of sampling, all cohort members were nominally healthy, though unrecorded immune exposures were likely present. The donor was CMV seropositive and was included in the group of 270 or so seropositive cohort members. Each donor provided a peripheral blood sample, and peripheral blood mononuclear cells were used for TCR beta sequencing. The Qiagen DNeasy Blood Extraction Kit was used to extract genomic DNA from the blood cell samples. The sample consisted of PBMCs. Recombination connected TRBV11-3 to TRBJ2-2; the D gene remains uncertain. The sequence was obtained from a woman aged 40-49 years in good health and CMV-seropositive. The CDR3 is CATIFSRAGELFF. The nucleotides read TGTGCCACTATCTTTTCCCGGGCCGGGGAGCTGTTTTTT.